Described below is a single TCR beta chain sequence and its context. What it binds is not known. The data were obtained in a study of CD8+ T cells in alopecia areata. Overall study: A regimen of oral tofacitinib, 5 to 10 mg twice daily, was given to treated patients. The protocol delivered tofacitinib for 6 to 18 months, then withdrew it for 6 months. Study-level points and caveats: TCR sharing was clearer in mice than between patients, perhaps partly owing to patient HLA diversity. Resident alphabeta T cells of normal skin are also sequenced in scalp samples.

The V and J ends lost 2 bases and 5 bases respectively, with 6 bases between them. The CDR3 loop spans 12 amino acids. Germline assignment: CDR1 MGHRA and CDR2 YSYEKL. As part of sample collection, lesional scalp punch biopsies and peripheral blood were taken from alopecia areata patients. Sequencing used cDNA as its template, made by extracting RNA and reverse transcribing it. The method was immunoSEQ multiplex PCR; TCRdb's version includes in-frame clones alone and lacks a portion of them. In the table there are approximately 8,200 clones, 55% of which are singletons. The sequence came from a human donor with alopecia areata. V gene TRBV4-1 combines with J gene TRBJ2-5; D is uncertain. The material sequenced was skin, taken at week 0. The CDR3 sequence is CASSQSFETQYF. The CDR3 bases are TGCGCCAGCAGCCAAAGTTTCGAGACCCAGTACTTC.